Listed below are T cell receptor beta chains from one sample, sequenced in a study of blood T cell repertoires in COVID-19. TCRdb keeps only in-frame clones here, not all; method: immunoSEQ multiplex PCR. The table lists under 250,000 clones, almost 90% of them singletons. The sample comprised peripheral blood. The receptors here all came from a woman aged 60-70 years with acute or convalescent COVID-19. CDR3s leave out the opening cysteine and the closing phenylalanine or tryptophan. Fields, in order: D gene, V gene, CDR3 protein. The D gene is left open where the match is weak.

D gene: -
V gene: TRBV6-2/TRBV6-3
CDR3 protein: ASSYSAGFTEAF

D gene: -
V gene: TRBV11-1
CDR3 protein: ASSRIATNYGYT

D gene: TRBD2
V gene: TRBV6-6
CDR3 protein: ASSLRTSGYTDTQY

D gene: -
V gene: TRBV6-2/TRBV6-3
CDR3 protein: ASSSRGSTNEKLF

D gene: -
V gene: TRBV11-3
CDR3 protein: ASSSRMNTEAF

D gene: -
V gene: TRBV6-5
CDR3 protein: ASSYSRQGKALPQH

D gene: -
V gene: TRBV6-5
CDR3 protein: ASSTRAFYGYT

D gene: -
V gene: TRBV24-1
CDR3 protein: ATQGSLNEQF

D gene: TRBD1
V gene: TRBV5-1
CDR3 protein: ASSLGQGQGRSPLH

D gene: TRBD1
V gene: TRBV10-3
CDR3 protein: AIRGTGINYGYT

D gene: -
V gene: TRBV5-1
CDR3 protein: ASSSRDTEAF

D gene: -
V gene: TRBV5-5
CDR3 protein: ASSLAFEQY

D gene: -
V gene: TRBV5-6
CDR3 protein: ASSRGLSGNTIY

D gene: TRBD1
V gene: TRBV7-9
CDR3 protein: ASSRDRTNTEAF

D gene: TRBD2
V gene: TRBV3-1/TRBV3-2
CDR3 protein: ASSPSLLAKVQF

D gene: -
V gene: TRBV11-2
CDR3 protein: ASTAQVTVLDQY

D gene: -
V gene: TRBV4-2
CDR3 protein: ASSHRERAGELF

D gene: -
V gene: TRBV7-2
CDR3 protein: ASSFLRGGAIYEQY

D gene: TRBD1
V gene: TRBV18
CDR3 protein: ASSPSGSGVTGVFGEKLF

D gene: -
V gene: TRBV5-1
CDR3 protein: ASSIIPGETNEKLF

D gene: TRBD1
V gene: TRBV18
CDR3 protein: ASSPTGEEYEQY

D gene: TRBD2
V gene: TRBV6-5
CDR3 protein: ASSSTSTSGTYEQY

D gene: TRBD1
V gene: TRBV7-9
CDR3 protein: ASSLETGRHEQY

D gene: TRBD1
V gene: TRBV6-2/TRBV6-3
CDR3 protein: ASSHSQGPGVSNQPQH

D gene: -
V gene: TRBV29-1
CDR3 protein: SASPSSYNEQF

D gene: -
V gene: TRBV5-1
CDR3 protein: ASSLAVQGTQY

D gene: TRBD1
V gene: TRBV5-6
CDR3 protein: ASSLTGVSQETQY

D gene: TRBD2
V gene: TRBV3-1/TRBV3-2
CDR3 protein: ASSQRLAGNTGELF

D gene: -
V gene: TRBV5-3
CDR3 protein: ARRADTVEQY

D gene: TRBD1
V gene: TRBV4-2
CDR3 protein: ASSQRGGRYYGYT

D gene: -
V gene: TRBV28
CDR3 protein: ATNSGLGNYGYT

D gene: TRBD2
V gene: TRBV19
CDR3 protein: ASSASGRNYEQY

D gene: -
V gene: TRBV19
CDR3 protein: ASSFRATNEKLF

D gene: TRBD2
V gene: TRBV28
CDR3 protein: ASSLGGTGKNIQY

D gene: -
V gene: TRBV18
CDR3 protein: ASSRQALEQY

D gene: -
V gene: TRBV29-1
CDR3 protein: SVDFMRVTQY

D gene: TRBD2
V gene: TRBV5-1
CDR3 protein: ASSFKRGGIETQY

D gene: TRBD2
V gene: TRBV28
CDR3 protein: ASSRPGLASGNEQF

D gene: -
V gene: TRBV9
CDR3 protein: ASSQATESYEQY

D gene: -
V gene: TRBV7-6
CDR3 protein: ASSRSGPSEQY

D gene: TRBD2
V gene: TRBV7-3
CDR3 protein: ASSPPGLAGPRGGELF

D gene: -
V gene: TRBV4-1
CDR3 protein: ASSQPPGSYGYT

D gene: -
V gene: TRBV6-1
CDR3 protein: ASSEALRGLQY

D gene: TRBD1
V gene: TRBV7-2
CDR3 protein: ASSWGWDSYEQY

D gene: TRBD1
V gene: TRBV7-2
CDR3 protein: ASSTGQGMWSA

D gene: TRBD2
V gene: TRBV6-1
CDR3 protein: ASSGLGLASGEEQF

D gene: TRBD1
V gene: TRBV3-1/TRBV3-2
CDR3 protein: ATFGTGNNEQF

D gene: -
V gene: TRBV6-5
CDR3 protein: ASSYGGNYNSPLH